Below, 28 T cell receptor beta chains from the same sample are listed, as sequenced in a study of blood T cell repertoires in COVID-19. The protocol was immunoSEQ multiplex PCR, while the TCRdb copy is restricted to in-frame clones and leaves out a portion. The sample yields 150,000 or so clones, approximately 82% seen once. Sequencing used peripheral blood. These receptors all stem from a human donor with acute or convalescent COVID-19. The donor label of this sample is uncertain.

V usage is TRBV30 and J usage is TRBJ1-6; 7 positions agree with TRBD1. Germline CDR1 and CDR2: GTSNPN and SVGIG (reference sequence). V gave up 3 bases and J gave up 9 bases; unmatched junction bases: 5. The CDR3 sequence is 13 residues long. In DNA form, the CDR3 reads TGTGCCTGGAGCCGACAGGGCGGTTCACCCCTCCACTTT. Protein sequence: CAWSRQGGSPLHF.

The sample holds a few counts of this clone. This chain uses TRBV5-1 with TRBJ1-2; D is unresolved. Trimming stripped 5 bases from V and 5 bases from J, with 7 bases between. The CDR3 covers 11 residues. Germline V CDR1 and CDR2: SGHRS, YFSETQ. CDR3 sequence reads: CASSSEYGYTF. The DNA of the CDR3 is TGCGCCAGCAGTTCTGAGTATGGCTACACCTTC. The full variable domain, its missing parts supplied by reference TRBV5-1 and TRBJ1-2, is KAGVTQTPRYLIKTRGQQVTLSCSPISGHRSVSWYQQTPGQGLQFLFEYFSETQRNKGNFPGRFSGRQFSNSRSEMNVSTLELGDSALYLCASSSEYGYTFGSGTRLTVV.

The chain links TRBV19 to TRBJ2-2; 7 bases map to TRBD2. Germline V lookup: CDR1 LNHDA, CDR2 SQIVND (reference sequence). The CDR3 extends over 17 amino acids. The ends lost 4 bases at V and 1 base at J; junction bases unmatched: 9. As DNA, the CDR3 is TGTGCCAGTAGTAAGTCCTACACTAGCGTGAACACCGGGGAGCTGTTTTTT. Translated, it gives CASSKSYTSVNTGELFF.

The chain is built from TRBV2 and TRBJ1-6; 7 bases map to TRBD1. CDR1 and CDR2 (germline): SNHLY, FYNNEI. The CDR3 covers 16 residues. V gave up 4 bases and J gave up 7 bases; unmatched junction bases: 10. This chain's CDR3 is CASSARDSLRNSPLHF. Written as DNA, the CDR3 is TGTGCCAGCAGTGCCCGGGACAGTCTGAGGAATTCACCCCTCCACTTT. The whole variable domain, filled in from reference TRBV2 and TRBJ1-6, reads EPEVTQTPSHQVTQMGQEVILRCVPISNHLYFYWYRQILGQKVEFLVSFYNNEISEKSEIFDDQFSVERPDGSNFTLKIRSTKLEDSAMYFCASSARDSLRNSPLHFGNGTRLTVT.

J is TRBJ1-6 and V is TRBV10-1, with D perhaps TRBD1 (5 bases). Germline loops: CDR1 WNHNN, CDR2 SYGVQD (reference sequence). V lost 0 bases to trimming and J lost 13 bases, with 13 bases between them. The CDR3 totals 14 residues. CDR3 sequence (DNA): TGCGCCAGCAGTGAGTCGGCAGGGAAAGGGCCCCTCCACTTT. As protein: CASSESAGKGPLHF.

The J gene is TRBJ1-5, the V gene TRBV6-5; D unresolved. In germline, CDR1 is MNHEY, CDR2 SVGAGI. The CDR3 sequence is 14 residues long. Between the trimmed V and J ends, which lost 0 bases and 4 bases, there was a span of 7 bases. CDR3 residues: CASSYSRENQPQHF. CDR3 in DNA: TGTGCCAGCAGTTACTCGCGGGAGAATCAGCCCCAGCATTTT.

This clone was recorded at least ten times. The J gene is TRBJ1-2, the V gene TRBV30, with D possibly matching TRBD1 (5 bases). The CDR3 is 15 residues long. Germline assignment: CDR1 GTSNPN and CDR2 SVGIG (reference sequence). V dropped 2 bases and J dropped 1 base, with 14 bases sitting between them. CDR3 sequence reads: CAWSFPGSINYGYTF. The CDR3 nucleotides are TGTGCCTGGAGTTTTCCAGGGTCCATTAACTATGGCTACACCTTC.

Here the CDR3 reads CASSILPPTSQPQHF. The CDR3 bases are TGTGCCAGTAGTATTTTACCCCCCACAAGTCAGCCCCAGCATTTT. This chain joins TRBV19 and TRBJ1-5; D not certain. CDR1 and CDR2 (germline): LNHDA, SQIVND (reference sequence). The CDR3 length is 15 residues. Trimming shortened V by 3 bases and J by 6 bases, and 15 bases separated the two germline ends.

This clone was picked up a small number of times. This chain joins TRBV7-2 and TRBJ1-2; TRBD1 might be the D (6 bases). This CDR3 is 13 amino acids long. V was cut by 3 bases and J by 2 bases, with 7 bases left in between. Per germline, CDR1 SGHTA and CDR2 FQGNSA. CDR3 DNA: TGTGCCAGCAGCTTTACAGGGAACTATGGCTACACCTTC. Translated: CASSFTGNYGYTF.

The J gene is TRBJ2-5, the V gene TRBV27, with 7 bases aligning to TRBD1. The CDR3 runs 14 residues. Per the germline V gene, CDR1 is MNHEY and CDR2 is SMNVEV (reference sequence). The trim removed 6 bases at V and 1 base at J, leaving 5 bases unmatched. The CDR3 region is CASRLTGIQETQYF. In DNA, the CDR3 is TGTGCCAGCAGATTGACAGGGATCCAAGAGACCCAGTACTTC.

CDR3 loop: CASSSGTSGGAYFF. CDR3 DNA: TGTGCCAGCAGCTCCGGGACTAGCGGGGGGGCTTATTTCTTC. The rearrangement joins TRBV7-2 to TRBJ2-1; 16 bases are a match to TRBD2. Unmatched junction bases numbered 7, after V lost 4 bases and J lost 16 bases. This CDR3 region has 14 residues. CDR1 is SGHTA, CDR2 FQGNSA, per germline.

V and J are TRBV30 and TRBJ2-1, with 12 nucleotides matching TRBD1. CDR3 size: 16 residues. Germline lookup yields CDR1 GTSNPN and CDR2 SVGIG (reference sequence). After removal of 1 base from V and 7 bases from J, the junction contained 8 bases not matched to a gene. This CDR3 reads CAWSAIGTGGGNEQFF. DNA for the CDR3: TGTGCCTGGAGTGCGATCGGGACAGGGGGCGGGAATGAGCAGTTCTTC. The full variable domain, rest sourced from reference TRBV30 and TRBJ2-1, is SQTIHQWPATLVQPVGSPLSLECTVEGTSNPNLYWYRQAAGRGLQLLFYSVGIGQISSEVPQNLSASRPQDRQFILSSKKLLLSDSGFYLCAWSAIGTGGGNEQFFGPGTRLTVL.

CDR3 nucleotide sequence: TGTGCCAGCAGCTTAGCGGGGGACAGGTCCTACGAGCAGTACTTC. Its translation is CASSLAGDRSYEQYF. The chain couples TRBV7-2 to TRBJ2-7; 8 nucleotides agree with TRBD1. V lost 0 bases, J lost 1 base, and 2 bases stayed unmatched. Germline V lookup: CDR1 SGHTA, CDR2 FQGNSA. This CDR3 is built from 15 residues. Variable domain in full (rest from reference TRBV7-2 and TRBJ2-7): GAGVSQSPSNKVTEKGKDVELRCDPISGHTALYWYRQSLGQGLEFLIYFQGNSAPDKSGLPSDRFSAERTGGSVSTLTIQRTQQEDSAVYLCASSLAGDRSYEQYFGPGTRLTVT.

This clone came up once. The chain uses TRBV30 and TRBJ1-1; the D gene is possibly TRBD1 (6 bases). Trimming stripped 4 bases from V and 11 bases from J, with 14 bases between. The CDR3 is made up of 11 amino acids. Looked up from germline, CDR1 is GTSNPN and CDR2 is SVGIG (reference sequence). CDR3 in amino acids: CAWTTGGHAFF. The DNA for the CDR3 is TGTGCCTGGACCACGGGGGGGCACGCTTTCTTT.

This chain connects TRBV7-8 to TRBJ1-6; 7 bases fit TRBD1. From germline, CDR1 is SGHVS and CDR2 FQNEAQ. The CDR3 spans 16 residues. V gave up 5 bases and J gave up 7 bases; unmatched junction bases: 11. The CDR3, as DNA: TGTGCCAGCAGCCGATGGGACAGCCTAGTAAATTCACCCCTCCACTTT. Its protein product is CASSRWDSLVNSPLHF.

V and J are TRBV5-8 and TRBJ2-6; D may be TRBD2 (5 bases). The germline gives CDR1 SGHTS, CDR2 YDEGEE. The CDR3 sequence is 15 residues long. The V and J ends lost 1 base and 2 bases respectively, with 7 bases between them. As DNA, the CDR3 is TGTGCCAGCAGCTTGACGGGGACTGGGGCCAACGTCCTGACTTTC. Translation: CASSLTGTGANVLTF.

The chain employs TRBV7-9 and TRBJ1-3; TRBD1 might be the D (5 bases). Trimming removed 3 bases from V and 1 base from J, with 10 bases in between. The CDR3 has 15 amino acids. The V gene's germline CDR1 is SEHNR and CDR2 FQNEAQ (reference sequence). CDR3 in DNA: TGTGCCAGCAGCTTTGCAGGGAGGTCTGGAAACACCATATATTTT. This encodes CASSFAGRSGNTIYF.

The chain carries TRBV7-2 and TRBJ2-1, with D unclear. The CDR3 loop spans 14 amino acids. V was shortened by 2 bases and J by 8 bases, with 13 bases between the two germline ends. Germline V gives CDR1 SGHTA, CDR2 FQGNSA. The CDR3 region is CASSLTSRSDEQFF. The CDR3 nucleotides read TGTGCCAGCAGCTTAACCTCAAGAAGCGATGAGCAGTTCTTC.

This clone showed up just a few times. The chain joins TRBV11-3 to TRBJ2-3, with 7 bases identical to TRBD1. Germline lookup yields CDR1 SGHNT and CDR2 YENEEA. The CDR3 totals 14 residues. The trim removed 4 bases at V and 3 bases at J, leaving 4 bases unmatched. The CDR3 loop is CASSYGQDTDTQYF. The CDR3 coding sequence is TGTGCCAGCAGCTACGGACAGGATACAGATACGCAGTATTTT.

The V gene is TRBV29-1, the J gene TRBJ1-2; a possible D gene is TRBD1 (5 bases). The length of the CDR3 is 14 residues. Trimming pared 1 base from V and 2 bases from J, leaving 11 bases between. In germline, CDR1 is SQVTM, CDR2 ANQGSEA. CDR3 protein: CSVEGLGGNYGYTF. CDR3 nucleotide sequence: TGCAGCGTTGAAGGATTGGGGGGAAACTATGGCTACACCTTC.

The J gene is TRBJ1-3, the V gene TRBV4-1, with D possibly matching TRBD1 (6 bases). CDR3 size: 16 residues. The germline gives CDR1 MGHRA, CDR2 YSYEKL. Trimming stripped 1 base from V and 0 bases from J, with 10 bases between. The CDR3 reads CASSQGTANSGNTIYF. CDR3 DNA: TGCGCCAGCAGCCAAGGGACAGCGAACTCTGGAAACACCATATATTTT.

The chain couples TRBV27 to TRBJ2-7; TRBD1 matches at 10 bases. V was pared by 5 bases and J by 9 bases, with 10 bases of the junction left unmatched. This CDR3 contains 14 residues. The V gene's germline CDR1 is MNHEY and CDR2 SMNVEV (reference sequence). The CDR3 nucleotides are TGTGCCAGCAGTCCGATGGGACAGGGGTTAGGGCAGTACTTC. Translating gives CASSPMGQGLGQYF.

The V and J genes are TRBV14 and TRBJ2-7; D may be TRBD1 (6 bases). Trimming removed 4 bases at V and 0 bases at J, with 10 bases between. The CDR3 totals 14 residues. Per the germline V gene, CDR1 is SGHDN and CDR2 is FVKESK. The CDR3 DNA reads as TGTGCCAGCAGCCTGGACAGTTTCTCCTACGAGCAGTACTTC. This sequence encodes CASSLDSFSYEQYF.

The chain employs TRBV6-2 or TRBV6-3 and TRBJ1-5; the match to TRBD1 covers 9 bases. The germline V gene has CDR1 MNHEY and CDR2 SVGEGT. This CDR3 spans 17 amino acids. V was pared by 0 bases and J by 2 bases, with 5 bases of the junction left unmatched. The CDR3, as DNA: TGTGCCAGCAGTTACTCGGTGGGACAGGGAGGCAATCAGCCCCAGCATTTT. This codes for CASSYSVGQGGNQPQHF.

The chain joins TRBV6-5 to TRBJ1-1; D unclear. V lost 5 bases and J lost 2, with 9 bases in between. The CDR3 is made up of 13 amino acids. Per the germline V gene, CDR1 is MNHEY and CDR2 is SVGAGI. The CDR3 nucleotides read TGTGCCAGCAGTATCTACAGAAACACTGAAGCTTTCTTT. Protein sequence: CASSIYRNTEAFF.

This sequence joins TRBV6-1 and TRBJ1-3; the D gene is possibly TRBD1 (5 bases). Trimming shortened V by 2 bases and J by 2 bases, and 10 bases separated the two germline ends. The CDR3 sequence is 15 residues long. The V gene's germline CDR1 is MNHNS and CDR2 SASEGT. The CDR3 here is CASSERQYPGNTIYF. The CDR3 DNA follows: TGTGCCAGCAGTGAAAGACAGTACCCTGGAAACACCATATATTTT.

V is TRBV11-2 and J is TRBJ2-7; perhaps TRBD1 as D (6 bases). Trimming shortened V by 0 bases and J by 1 base, and 16 bases separated the two germline ends. Germline V gene sequence: CDR1 SGHAT, CDR2 FQNNGV. There are 17 residues in the CDR3. As DNA, the CDR3 is TGTGCCAGCAGCTTAGATTCCAGGACAGCCCGATCCTACGAGCAGTACTTC. Residues: CASSLDSRTARSYEQYF.

The chain employs TRBV6-5 and TRBJ2-1, with TRBD2 matching 11 bases. The junction had 10 bases not matched to a gene; V was cut back by 10 bases and J by 5 bases. The CDR3 covers 15 residues. Germline loops: CDR1 MNHEY, CDR2 SVGAGI. CDR3 amino acids: CATTGLGLADNEQFF. CDR3 bases: TGTGCCACAACAGGACTGGGACTAGCGGACAATGAGCAGTTCTTC.